This TCR beta chain was sequenced for a study of shared clonotypes between healthy human individuals. The sample holds a few counts of this clone. The repertoire was sequenced with immunoSEQ multiplex PCR; TCRdb's copy has only in-frame clones and lacks some. The sample yields roughly 2.5 million clones, approximately 94% seen once. The CDR3 covers 13 residues. CDR1 and CDR2 from the germline V gene are PRHDT and FYEKMQ (reference sequence). V lost 3 bases and J 4 bases, leaving 7 bases between the germline ends. The TCR comes from a man aged 18 to 29 in good health. The sequenced material came from naive CD4+ T cells sorted from blood. Subset indicated: CD45RA+ positively selected. The rearrangement joins TRBV13 to TRBJ1-5; D is unclear. CDR3 DNA: TGTGCCAGCAGCTTGAGAGCTAATCAGCCCCAGCATTTT. Translating it yields CASSLRANQPQHF.